This paragraph reports one T cell receptor beta chain. Patients in Seattle were enrolled during active infection, then followed longitudinally. This entry belongs to a study of blood T cell repertoires in COVID-19. Study context: COVID-19 samples collected from the United States, Italy and Spain covered acute and convalescent phases. T cells, B-cell-depleted T cells, or PBMCs supplied cDNA or gDNA.

Authors' analysis steps: Scientists estimated how many nucleated cells there were by amplifying reference gene primers. Clones were read by immunoSEQ multiplex PCR, and TCRdb kept only the in-frame ones, dropping some. The V and J calls and the clone size are those of that table, but D and trimming were determined from the DNA. The repertoire holds 190,000 or so clones, with roughly 77% as singletons. V dropped 0 bases and J dropped 4; count of bases not matched to a gene: 8. The CDR3 consists of 17 residues. Germline V gene sequence: CDR1 SGHRS, CDR2 YFSETQ. The chain is built from TRBV5-1 and TRBJ2-2; 8 bases fit TRBD2. The sequence was obtained from a woman older than 75 with COVID-19, enrolled during active disease. The source material was peripheral blood. CDR3 protein: CASSLAAVAGLTGELFF. The CDR3 DNA sequence: TGCGCCAGCAGCTTGGCCGCGGTAGCGGGACTCACCGGGGAGCTGTTTTTT. The entire variable domain, with the rest obtained from reference TRBV5-1 and TRBJ2-2, is as follows: KAGVTQTPRYLIKTRGQQVTLSCSPISGHRSVSWYQQTPGQGLQFLFEYFSETQRNKGNFPGRFSGRQFSNSRSEMNVSTLELGDSALYLCASSLAAVAGLTGELFFGEGSRLTVL.